This T cell receptor (beta chain) stems from a study of CXCR3-negative and CXCR3-positive naive CD8 T cells. Study outcomes and limitations: Memory cells differed in TRBV-TRBJ usage, but naive CXCR3-negative and CXCR3-positive cells had similar usage. Naive cells positive for CXCR3 carried more hydrophobic TRB CDR3s than CXCR3-negative ones.

The method, 5' RACE with UMI labels, was used to prepare the TRB cDNA libraries. One entry per CDR3 protein, without DNA, is what TCRdb gives after re-calling the 5' RACE reads. The listing contains roughly 110,000 distinct CDR3 sequences. Notes on this clonotype: The antigen remains unidentified.

The CDR3 is 13 amino acids. CDR1 and CDR2 from the germline V gene are SQVTM and ANQGSEA. The sample was naive CXCR3+ CD8+ T cells from blood. Subset: CD45RO-CCR7+CD27+CD95- naive CD8+ T cells expressing CXCR3 (TNR3+). This sequence was found in a human donor in good health. Some clones in this sample may be carry-over from other donors' samples. The chain couples TRBV29-1 to TRBJ1-1. The CDR3 is CSVENGLNTEAFF.